The 14 T cell receptor beta chains below were found in one sample sequenced in a study of beta chain features in type 1 diabetes (dated by TCRdb to the late 2010s). Library construction relied on the immunoSEQ multiplex PCR assay. The High Capacity cDNA Reverse Transcription Kit was used to reverse transcribe all of the isolated RNA, meaning that expressed TCRB transcripts were what got sequenced. TCRdb limited this immuneACCESS table to in-frame rearrangements with V and J called. A share of clones is missing; checked studies link under half to unresolved V genes, and the rest is unexplained. The table for this sample lists roughly 170,000 clones; 13% of them were counted only once. 0.62% of the sample is in the top ten clones. The material sequenced was central memory CD4+ T cells from blood. The receptors were gathered from a woman between 18 and 29 years old in good health.

This chain connects TRBV30 to TRBJ1-2, with no clear D. The CDR3 sequence is 13 residues long. The V gene's germline CDR1 is GTSNPN and CDR2 SVGIG (reference sequence). V was shortened by 0 bases and J by 1 base, with 6 bases between the two germline ends. Here the CDR3 DNA reads TGTGCCTGGAGTGTACCGGTTAACTATGGCTACACCTTC. Translation: CAWSVPVNYGYTF.

This clone was seen only a few times. V gene TRBV7-2 combines with J gene TRBJ2-5; perhaps TRBD1 as D (5 bases). This CDR3 is 14 amino acids long. Germline V gene data show CDR1 as SGHTA and CDR2 as FQGNSA. V lost 5 bases to trimming and J lost 5 bases, with 15 bases between them. The CDR3 loop reads CASSPREFGETQYF. The CDR3 DNA follows: TGTGCCAGCAGCCCCAGGGAATTTGGGGAGACCCAGTACTTC.

This clone was recorded many times. This rearrangement joins TRBV19 to TRBJ1-5, with D hard to call. Deletions cut 6 bases from V and 7 bases from J, with 13 bases between. CDR1 and CDR2 (germline): LNHDA, SQIVND (reference sequence). The CDR3 is 13 amino acids. CDR3 DNA: TGTGCCAGTAGCTTCGCCTTGCGGCAGCCCCAGCATTTT. Protein product: CASSFALRQPQHF.

This chain joins TRBV29-1 and TRBJ2-7; 9 bases are shared with TRBD1. J lost 7 bases, V lost 7 bases, and 8 bases had no gene match. CDR3 length equals 12 residues. Germline V lookup: CDR1 SQVTM, CDR2 ANQGSEA. The CDR3 reads CSARSTGGEQYF. Here the CDR3 DNA reads TGCAGCGCGAGATCGACAGGGGGAGAGCAGTACTTC.

The chain is built from TRBV6-1 and TRBJ2-6, with D hard to call. Germline values: CDR1 MNHNS, CDR2 SASEGT. V lost 0 bases to trimming and J lost 1 base, with 10 bases between them. The CDR3 runs 17 residues. The CDR3 nucleotides read TGTGCCAGCAGTGAAGCATTAGGAGTGTCTGGGGCCAACGTCCTGACTTTC. This sequence encodes CASSEALGVSGANVLTF.

The V gene is TRBV6-1, the J gene TRBJ2-2, with TRBD2 as a possible D gene (5 bases). The CDR3 contains 15 residues. Germline CDR1 is MNHNS and CDR2 is SASEGT. CDR3 region: CATPQTTSNTGELFF. In nucleotides, the CDR3 is TGTGCTACTCCCCAGACTACGTCGAACACCGGGGAGCTGTTTTTT.

This clone was recorded at least ten times. The rearrangement uses TRBV2 and TRBJ2-7, with a weak D call TRBD1 (5 bases). The V and J ends lost 5 bases and 3 bases respectively, with 17 bases between them. CDR1 and CDR2 from the germline V gene are SNHLY and FYNNEI. The CDR3 is 15 residues long. The CDR3, as DNA: TGTGCCAGCAGTAGCCCTGACAGCCACCTCTACGAGCAGTACTTC. It encodes CASSSPDSHLYEQYF.

The chain has TRBV30 and TRBJ2-3; the D gene is possibly TRBD2 (6 bases). Germline CDR1 GTSNPN, CDR2 SVGIG (reference sequence). The CDR3 totals 15 residues. Trimming left V 5 bases short and J 2 bases short, with 17 bases between. As DNA, the CDR3 is TGTGCCTGGTCGGGACTCACAACCCTCACAGATACGCAGTATTTT. The encoded protein is CAWSGLTTLTDTQYF.

This clone was counted between two and nine times. The V gene is TRBV25-1, the J gene TRBJ2-7; a weak D match, TRBD1 (6 bases). This CDR3 is 12 amino acids long. CDR1 is MGHDK, CDR2 SYGVNS, per germline. The V end lost 5 bases, the J end lost 5 bases, and 10 bases lay between the germline ends. The CDR3 protein is CASSRNRDEQYF. The CDR3, as DNA: TGTGCCAGCAGTCGAAACAGGGACGAGCAGTACTTC.

This clone has more than one count but fewer than ten. The rearrangement joins TRBV19 to TRBJ2-5, with D perhaps matching TRBD1 (6 bases). The CDR3 is made up of 15 amino acids. With 5 bases removed from V and 7 bases from J, the gap between germline ends came to 20 bases. Germline lookup yields CDR1 LNHDA and CDR2 SQIVND (reference sequence). This chain's CDR3 is CASSSPGTTSGTQYF. For the CDR3, the DNA is TGTGCCAGTAGTTCCCCCGGGACAACCTCCGGGACCCAGTACTTC.

The chain employs TRBV10-3 and TRBJ2-2; D is unclear. Trimming pared 2 bases from V and 3 bases from J, leaving 13 bases between. CDR3 size: 16 residues. Germline values: CDR1 ENHRY, CDR2 SYGVKD. The CDR3 here is CAISEGPRQYTGELFF. CDR3 DNA sequence: TGTGCCATCAGTGAGGGGCCCAGGCAGTACACCGGGGAGCTGTTTTTT.

The rearrangement joins TRBV27 to TRBJ1-5; no clear D gene. The CDR3 sequence is 13 residues long. The germline gives CDR1 MNHEY, CDR2 SMNVEV (reference sequence). The V end lost 6 bases, the J end lost 5 bases, and 11 bases lay between the germline ends. CDR3 DNA: TGTGCCAGCAGCGACCAGAGGGATCAGCCCCAGCATTTT. It is translated as CASSDQRDQPQHF.

Many counts were recorded for this clone. The chain recombines TRBV5-1 with TRBJ2-1; 9 bases are a match to TRBD2. The ends lost 4 bases at V and 9 bases at J; junction bases unmatched: 14. The CDR3 has 16 residues. Germline loops: CDR1 SGHRS, CDR2 YFSETQ. CDR3 sequence (DNA): TGCGCCAGCAGCCCTGGCCGGGTAGCGGGAGAGAGTGAGCAGTTCTTC. Its protein is CASSPGRVAGESEQFF.

The chain joins TRBV6-6 to TRBJ2-5, with no clear D. Germline-derived CDR1 and CDR2 are MNHNY and SVGAGI (reference sequence). The V gene lost 0 bases and the J gene lost 5 bases, with 10 bases spanning the gap. The CDR3 contains 14 residues. As DNA, the CDR3 is TGTGCCAGCAGTTACTCGAACTACCTGGAGACCCAGTACTTC. This translates into CASSYSNYLETQYF.